This TCR beta chain was sequenced during a study of CD8 T cells in ankylosing spondylitis. TCRdb used MiXCR to reprocess the 5' RACE reads, holding one entry per CDR3 protein. The sample holds 670,000 or so distinct CDR3 sequences; 15% to 20% are singletons and the top ten take approximately 18%. The CDR3 has 13 residues. The germline V gene encodes CDR1 MNHEY and CDR2 SMNVEV (reference sequence). V gave up 3 bases and J gave up 3 bases, with 6 bases separating them. Study observations and caveats: Among TCR beta sequences, a motif of under ten highly homologous variants appeared characteristic of ankylosing spondylitis blood. Clones that were linked to disease were CD8+ and were relatively rare in peripheral blood. Reports say disease-linked clones showed up significantly more in matched ankylosing spondylitis synovial fluid.

As concerns this clonotype: Its antigen is currently unknown.

The sequencing input was blood, either unsorted or a sorted T cell fraction (not recorded which). The rearrangement joins TRBV27 to TRBJ2-1; D remains ambiguous. The receptor's source is a male donor with ankylosing spondylitis. As DNA, the CDR3 is TGTGCCAGCAGTTTTTATAGCTACAATGAGCAGTTCTTC. The encoded protein is CASSFYSYNEQFF.